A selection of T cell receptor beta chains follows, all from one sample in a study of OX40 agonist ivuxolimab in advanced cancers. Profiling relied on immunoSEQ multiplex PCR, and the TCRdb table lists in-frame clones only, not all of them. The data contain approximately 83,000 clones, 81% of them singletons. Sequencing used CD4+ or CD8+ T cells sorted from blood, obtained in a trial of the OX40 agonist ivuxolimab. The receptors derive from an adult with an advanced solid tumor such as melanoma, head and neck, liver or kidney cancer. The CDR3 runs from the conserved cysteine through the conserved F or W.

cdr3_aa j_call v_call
CASSSQTGDTEAFF TRBJ1-1 TRBV7-3
CASSISVYSNQPQHF TRBJ1-5 TRBV19
CASSSDRWLSYTF TRBJ1-2 TRBV6-1
CASSPGSKLAGNRYEQYF TRBJ2-7 TRBV18
CASDRATYEQYF TRBJ2-7 TRBV30
CASSQIGQGVADEQFF TRBJ2-1 TRBV7-8
CASSFRFGTTDTQYF TRBJ2-3 TRBV5-4
CASSDPGTGHYEQYF TRBJ2-7 TRBV6-6
CAISQVLSTIYF TRBJ1-3 TRBV10-3
CASRLGTGAYEQYF TRBJ2-7 TRBV19
CATGLTGAGTDNEQFF TRBJ2-1 TRBV15
CASSLLGLGNTIYF TRBJ1-3 TRBV6-5
CASSLGLAGDMETQYF TRBJ2-5 TRBV5-1
CASSGRGGFQPQHF TRBJ1-5 TRBV2
CASSRQDRGMAEAFF TRBJ1-1 TRBV4-3
CASSPTFFSGTDISGNTIYF TRBJ1-3 TRBV18
CAWSVGGQWDTQYF TRBJ2-3 TRBV30
CASSYGRTAEAFF TRBJ1-1 TRBV6-5
CASSIEASGAPYEQYF TRBJ2-7 TRBV19
CATSREMGQMNTEAFF TRBJ1-1 TRBV15
CASSLNGLAGGSTDTQYF TRBJ2-3 TRBV5-4
CASSAPGLGTYEQYF TRBJ2-7 TRBV6-5
CASSSIPQGLQFF TRBJ2-1 TRBV7-9
CASSRDIGNQPQHF TRBJ1-5 TRBV2
CATSRTDQETQYF TRBJ2-5 TRBV5-1
CASSEKLRVGYTF TRBJ1-2 TRBV6-1
CASSPWGADYGYTF TRBJ1-2 TRBV5-4
CASLDSDTQYF TRBJ2-3 TRBV7-9
CASSLNEAYNEQFF TRBJ2-1 TRBV11-2
CASSFAGGPYNEQYF TRBJ2-7 TRBV5-1
CASSADRGAEAFF TRBJ1-1 TRBV11-2
CASSGPDQPQHF TRBJ1-5 TRBV6-6
CASSWNRGGTEAFF TRBJ1-1 TRBV11-2
CASSRQGPYNEQFF TRBJ2-1 TRBV18
CASSLGRDNEQFF TRBJ2-1 TRBV2
CASLTRQGTFEAFF TRBJ1-1 TRBV2
CATSDGDRYEQYF TRBJ2-7 TRBV15
CSVDIPGGYTF TRBJ1-2 TRBV29-1
CASTNGKGAIYEQYF TRBJ2-7 TRBV13
CASSLGRGNYGYTF TRBJ1-2 TRBV7-2
CASSAPGGNGNEQYF TRBJ2-7 TRBV2
CASSQAGGGGGAFF TRBJ1-1 TRBV4-3
CASRQEQETQYF TRBJ2-5 TRBV2
CASTGKAALGEKLFF TRBJ1-4 TRBV5-6
CASSPGYGYTF TRBJ1-2 TRBV4-1
CASSPREVLYGYTF TRBJ1-2 TRBV6-5
CASRITESYNEQFF TRBJ2-1 TRBV6-6
CASSFTAGGRGAHQPQHF TRBJ1-5 TRBV5-8